This TCR beta chain was identified during a study of spatial heterogeneity in lung cancer. Across the study: The donors were 72 patients with non-small cell lung cancer that was early-stage and untreated. Points from the study as a whole: Whereas they appeared in blood less at follow-up, ubiquitous expanded tumor TCRs appeared there more at resection.

Time point noted: blood at routine non-recurrence follow-up after resection. TCR cDNA molecules each had a unique molecular identifier. TCRdb used MiXCR to reprocess the 5' RACE reads, holding one entry per CDR3 protein. This table has 35,000 to 55,000 distinct CDR3 sequences, 20% to 25% appearing once. The table lists this clonotype with a few counts. The antigen is undetermined. The sequenced sample was PBMCs, obtained at follow-up. The sequence came from a female donor with early-stage non-small cell lung cancer.

The CDR3 loop reads CASSPNLVDTQYF. The CDR3 DNA sequence: TGTGCCAGCAGCCCGAACCTAGTGGATACGCAGTATTTT. This rearrangement joins TRBV5-4 to TRBJ2-3, with D unresolved. In germline, CDR1 is SGHNT, CDR2 YYREEE (reference sequence). This CDR3 has 13 residues. Trimming removed 4 bases at V and 6 bases at J, with 12 bases between.